This T cell receptor (beta chain) emerged from a study of patients and donors after allogeneic stem cell transplantation. Using its own MiXCR run on the RT-PCR reads, TCRdb lists one record per CDR3 protein. Altogether about 160,000 distinct CDR3 sequences are present, 30% to 45% being singletons, with the ten largest covering 50%. V shed 6 bases and J shed 1 base, with 10 bases lying between them. The CDR3 spans 14 residues. In this sample, this clonotype turned up many times. The sequenced sample consisted of blood, either unsorted or a sorted T cell fraction (not recorded which). This rearrangement joins TRBV12-3 or TRBV12-4 to TRBJ1-3; no firm D call. The receptor comes from a human donor who was either an allogeneic HSCT recipient or a stem cell or donor lymphocyte infusion donor (not recorded which). It is not recorded whose cells these are; they may come from a transplant donor. DNA for the CDR3: TGTGCCAGCAGCCCGCTGGGATCTGGAAACACCATATATTTT. Translation gives CASSPLGSGNTIYF.